This T cell receptor beta chain was recovered during a study of blood T cells in healthy people across ages. This clonotype was observed a handful of times. V gave up 1 base and J gave up 10 bases, with 11 bases separating them. Germline V gene lookup returns CDR1 SEHNR and CDR2 FQNEAQ (reference sequence). The CDR3 has 13 amino acids. Then a second PCR, running about 6 to 12 cycles, was carried out with a sample-barcoded 5' primer and a J-beta primer mix. TCRdb independently ran MiXCR on the 5' RACE reads; one entry per CDR3 protein. The table includes around 1,800,000 distinct CDR3 sequences, approximately 40% detected once. Isolation of PBMCs gave at least 7 million cells per sample.

The sequenced sample consisted of blood. J is TRBJ2-1 and V is TRBV7-9; tentatively, D is TRBD2 (6 bases). This receptor was obtained from a human donor in good health. The CDR3 loop reads CASSLVLREEQFF. As DNA, the CDR3 is TGTGCCAGCAGCTTAGTCTTGCGGGAAGAGCAGTTCTTC.